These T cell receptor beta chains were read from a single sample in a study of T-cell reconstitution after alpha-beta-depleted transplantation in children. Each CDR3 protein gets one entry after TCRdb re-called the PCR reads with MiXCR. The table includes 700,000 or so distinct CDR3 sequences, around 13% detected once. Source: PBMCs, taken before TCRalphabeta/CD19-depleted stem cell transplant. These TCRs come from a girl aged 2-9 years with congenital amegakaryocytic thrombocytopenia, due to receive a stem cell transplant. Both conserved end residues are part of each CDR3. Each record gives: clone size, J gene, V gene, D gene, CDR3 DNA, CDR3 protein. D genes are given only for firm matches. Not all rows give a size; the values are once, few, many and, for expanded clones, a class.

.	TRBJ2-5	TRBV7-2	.	TGTGCCAGCAGCAAGACAGCGTACCAAGAGACCCAGTACTTC	CASSKTAYQETQYF
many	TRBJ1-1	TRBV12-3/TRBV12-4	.	TGTGCCAGCACCCTAGGGTCAGCCCAAGCTTTCTTT	CASTLGSAQAFF
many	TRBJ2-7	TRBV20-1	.	TGCAGTGCTAGAGCTTCGGAAACGCCCGAGGGCTACGAGCAGTACTTC	CSARASETPEGYEQYF
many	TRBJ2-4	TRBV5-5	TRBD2	TGTGCCAGCAGCGTGTACTCTAGCGGGGCGCTAGCCAAAAACATTCAGTACTTC	CASSVYSSGALAKNIQYF
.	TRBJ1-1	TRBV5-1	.	TGCGCCAGCAGCCTCCATAGGGGGGTGAGGAACACTGAAGCTTTCTTT	CASSLHRGVRNTEAFF
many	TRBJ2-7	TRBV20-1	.	TGCAGTGCTACTAACAGGGATTACGAGCAGTACTTC	CSATNRDYEQYF
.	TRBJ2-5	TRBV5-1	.	TGCGCCAGCAGCTTGGGCCTAGCCTCCGAGACCCAGTACTTC	CASSLGLASETQYF
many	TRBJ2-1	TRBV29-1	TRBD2	TGCAGCGTTGGCGGGGGGCGTGAGTCCTACAATGAGCAGTTCTTC	CSVGGGRESYNEQFF
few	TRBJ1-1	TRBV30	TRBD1	TGTGCCGGAACCGGACAGGTGGGCACTGAAGCTTTCTTT	CAGTGQVGTEAFF
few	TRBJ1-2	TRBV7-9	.	TGTGCCAGCAGCCTCGAAGGGCCTTCAGGCTACACCTTC	CASSLEGPSGYTF
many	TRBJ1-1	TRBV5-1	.	TGCGCCAGCAGCTTGTTGGGCAGGAACACTGAAGCTTTCTTT	CASSLLGRNTEAFF
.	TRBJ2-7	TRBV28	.	TGTGCCAGCACCGGTTTCCCACCGGACACGTACTTC	CASTGFPPDTYF
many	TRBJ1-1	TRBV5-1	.	TGCGCCAGCAGCCCAGACCTGAACACTGAAGCTTTCTTT	CASSPDLNTEAFF
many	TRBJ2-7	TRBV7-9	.	TGTGCCAGCAGCCTCGGGAACGAGCAGTACTTC	CASSLGNEQYF
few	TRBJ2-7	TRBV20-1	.	TGCAGTGCTTCGGACACAGGGACCCCCTACGAGCAGTACTTC	CSASDTGTPYEQYF
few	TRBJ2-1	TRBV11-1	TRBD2	TGTGCCAGCAGCCCACCTTATACTAGCGGAGCCCCTGGGTCCTACAATGAGCAGTTCTTC	CASSPPYTSGAPGSYNEQFF
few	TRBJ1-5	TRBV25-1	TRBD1	TGTGCCAGCAGTGAATTAGGGACAGGGAAGCCCCAGCATTTT	CASSELGTGKPQHF
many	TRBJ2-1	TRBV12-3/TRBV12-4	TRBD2	TGTGCCAGCAGTTTATTGGGGACTATCGAGTTCTTC	CASSLLGTIEFF
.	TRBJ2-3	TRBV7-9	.	TGTGCCAGCAGCCGGGTTGACGGGGGCACAGATACGCAGTATTTT	CASSRVDGGTDTQYF
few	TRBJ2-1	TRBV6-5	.	TGTGCCAGCAGCCGGCCCCAGGGGGGAGAGAATGAGCAGTTCTTC	CASSRPQGGENEQFF
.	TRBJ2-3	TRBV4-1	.	TGCGCCAGCAGCCAAGCTCAGAGCACAGATACGCAGTATTTT	CASSQAQSTDTQYF
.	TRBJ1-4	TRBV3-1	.	TGTGCCAGCAGCCAAGTGACCGCAACTAATGAAAAACTGTTATTT	CASSQVTATNEKLLF
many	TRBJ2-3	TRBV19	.	TGTGCCAGTAGTATTACCGGGGGCGCAGGGACAGATACGCAGTATTTT	CASSITGGAGTDTQYF
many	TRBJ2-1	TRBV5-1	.	TGCGCCAGCAGCCTCGACAGAATGGGCAATGAGCAGTTCTTC	CASSLDRMGNEQFF
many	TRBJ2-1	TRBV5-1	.	TGCGCCAGCAGCACAACCTCGAATGAGCAGTTCTTC	CASSTTSNEQFF
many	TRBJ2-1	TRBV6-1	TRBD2	TGTGCCAGCAATCCGCGAGCGGGAAAACCCTACAATGAGCAGTTCTTC	CASNPRAGKPYNEQFF
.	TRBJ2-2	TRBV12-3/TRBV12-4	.	TGTGCCAGCAGTTTTAGAACTAGCTGGAACACCGGGGAGCTGTTTTTT	CASSFRTSWNTGELFF
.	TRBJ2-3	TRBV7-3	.	TGTGCCAGCAGCAGGACTGCCACAGATACGCAGTATTTT	CASSRTATDTQYF
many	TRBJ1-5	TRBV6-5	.	TGTGCCAGCAGCGGCAGGGTCGGTCAGCCCCAGCATTTT	CASSGRVGQPQHF
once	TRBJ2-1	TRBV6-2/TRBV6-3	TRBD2	TGTGCCAGCAGTCCACTGGGAGGGCCGAGGAATGAGCAGTTCTTC	CASSPLGGPRNEQFF
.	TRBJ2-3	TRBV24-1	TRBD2	TGTGCCACCAGTGCTCGCGGGAGAAACACAGATACGCAGTATTTT	CATSARGRNTDTQYF
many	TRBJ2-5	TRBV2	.	TGTGCCAGCAGCCAGGAGGGAAACAAAGAGACCCAGTACTTC	CASSQEGNKETQYF
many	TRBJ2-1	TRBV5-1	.	TGCGCCAGCAGCTTGGCGGGGGATGGGGAGCAGTTCTTC	CASSLAGDGEQFF
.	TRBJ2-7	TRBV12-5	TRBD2	TGTGCTAGTGGTTTGGTAGTTAGGGAGGGGTACACCTACGAGCAGTACTTC	CASGLVVREGYTYEQYF
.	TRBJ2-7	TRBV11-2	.	TGTGCCAGCAGCCGACTGAGCTGGGGCTACGAGCAGTACTTC	CASSRLSWGYEQYF
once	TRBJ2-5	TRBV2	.	TGTGCCAGCAGTGAAGGGGCACTTTACCAACAGACCCAGTACTTC	CASSEGALYQQTQYF
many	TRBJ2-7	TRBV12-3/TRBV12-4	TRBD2	TGTGCCAGCAGCTTCTCTAGCGGTTCCTACGAGCAGTACTTC	CASSFSSGSYEQYF
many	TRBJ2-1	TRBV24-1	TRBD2	TGTGCCACCAGTGACGCCGCTAGCGGGGACACCTACAATGAGCAGTTCTTC	CATSDAASGDTYNEQFF
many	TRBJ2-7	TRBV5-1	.	TGCGCCAGCAGCTCCCGCTATGGGGCGGCGTTCGAGCAGTACTTC	CASSSRYGAAFEQYF
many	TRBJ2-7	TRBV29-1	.	TGCAGCGGGGGCGGGCCCGGGACTGGGAAGTCCTACGAGCAGTACTTC	CSGGGPGTGKSYEQYF
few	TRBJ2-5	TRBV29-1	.	TGCAGCGTAGCCAGGGGGGCGGAGGAAGAGACCCAGTACTTC	CSVARGAEEETQYF
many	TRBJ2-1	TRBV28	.	TGTGCCAGCAACCCCGGTGGGGCGAGCTCCTACAATGAGCAGTTCTTC	CASNPGGASSYNEQFF
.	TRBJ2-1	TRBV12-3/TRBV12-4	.	TGTGCCAGCGGGTTTAACAATGAGCAGTTCTTC	CASGFNNEQFF
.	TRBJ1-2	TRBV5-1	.	TGCGCCAGCAGCGTTTGGGGCAGGGAAAACTATGGCTACACCTTC	CASSVWGRENYGYTF
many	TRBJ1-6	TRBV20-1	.	TGCAGTGCTATTTATCCGCTGACGGGATCACCCCTCCACTTT	CSAIYPLTGSPLHF
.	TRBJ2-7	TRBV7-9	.	TGTGCCAGCAGAACAGGGTTCGGCGAGCAGTACTTC	CASRTGFGEQYF
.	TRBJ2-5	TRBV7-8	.	TGTGCCAGCAGCTCTTCCCCCTTTCTACCGGGACGGCTCCAAGAGACCCAGTACTTC	CASSSSPFLPGRLQETQYF
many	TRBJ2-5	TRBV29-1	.	TGCAGCGTTGAGCTTAGCGCACGTTCTTGGGAGACCCAGTACTTC	CSVELSARSWETQYF
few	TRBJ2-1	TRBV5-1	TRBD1	TGCGCCAGCCGAGGGGAAACAGGGGGCCGAAGCTCCTACAATGAGCAGTTCTTC	CASRGETGGRSSYNEQFF
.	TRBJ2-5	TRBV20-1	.	TGCAGTGCCACACGGAGGTTGCTACAAGAGACCCAGTACTTC	CSATRRLLQETQYF
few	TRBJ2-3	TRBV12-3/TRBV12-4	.	TGTGCCAGCGAAGTCGGTACGCAGTATTTT	CASEVGTQYF
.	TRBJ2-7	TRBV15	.	TGTGCCACCAGCAGAGGGGGGGGACAGAGGATTTATGAGCAGTACTTC	CATSRGGGQRIYEQYF